A single sample gave rise to the 13 T cell receptor beta chains below, sequenced in a study of CD8 T cells in Susac syndrome. Roughly 0.5 to 1 ug RNA was reverse transcribed with random hexamers. TCRdb ran MiXCR on the immunoSEQ multiplex PCR reads and lists one entry per CDR3 protein. The sample includes under 200,000 distinct CDR3 sequences, 90% to 95% of them seen just once. The sequencing sample was made of CD4+ T cells from PBMCs. The receptors derive from a human donor in good health.

The V gene is TRBV10-3, the J gene TRBJ1-2; 8 positions match TRBD1. CDR1 and CDR2 (germline): ENHRY, SYGVKD. J gave up 2 bases and V 4 bases, and 3 bases lay outside the gene matches. The CDR3 length is 14 residues. CDR3 DNA sequence: TGTGCCATCAGTGGACAGGGGACAAACTATGGCTACACCTTC. Its translation: CAISGQGTNYGYTF.

This sequence joins TRBV6-6 and TRBJ2-3; D may be TRBD2 (5 bases). Trimming removed 0 bases at V and 4 bases at J, with 8 bases between. Looked up from germline, CDR1 is MNHNY and CDR2 is SVGAGI (reference sequence). This CDR3 spans 14 amino acids. The CDR3 is CASSYSDSADTQYF. The CDR3 nucleotides are TGTGCCAGCAGTTACTCGGACTCTGCAGATACGCAGTATTTT.

The chain recombines TRBV6-2 or TRBV6-3 with TRBJ2-3, with D possibly TRBD2 on 6 matching bases. The CDR3 loop spans 13 amino acids. Germline CDR1 and CDR2: MNHEY and SVGEGT. V was pared by 2 bases and J by 6 bases, with 9 bases between. CDR3 nucleotide sequence: TGTGCCAGCAGTTACGGCCTAGCGGATACGCAGTATTTT. Translated: CASSYGLADTQYF.

The V call is TRBV12-3 or TRBV12-4, the J call TRBJ2-7; 11 bases map to TRBD1. CDR3 size: 14 residues. V lost 5 bases, J lost 5 bases, and 5 bases stayed unmatched. This chain's CDR3 is CASSTGQGAHEQYF. CDR3 bases: TGTGCCAGCAGTACCGGACAGGGGGCTCACGAGCAGTACTTC.

In this sample, this clonotype turned up a few times. The rearrangement joins TRBV19 to TRBJ1-5; D not resolved. CDR1 LNHDA and CDR2 SQIVND come from the germline V gene (reference sequence). V lost 3 bases, J lost 6 bases, and 18 bases lay in between. The CDR3 loop spans 16 amino acids. CDR3 nucleotides: TGTGCCAGTAGTATTGGATCGAGGGCCCGGGGTCAGCCCCAGCATTTT. This gives the protein CASSIGSRARGQPQHF.

The chain couples TRBV28 to TRBJ2-3; 9 bases line up with TRBD1. CDR3 length: 14 residues. In germline, CDR1 is MDHEN, CDR2 SYDVKM. Trimming at V came to 8 bases and at J to 3 bases, leaving 6 bases not matched to a gene. The CDR3 spells CASSGTGTTDTQYF. The CDR3 DNA reads TGTGCCAGCTCCGGGACAGGGACTACAGATACGCAGTATTTT.

The gene calls are TRBV20-1 and TRBJ1-2, with TRBD1 matching 8 bases. The ends lost 3 bases at V and 4 bases at J; junction bases unmatched: 7. The CDR3 sequence is 14 residues long. Germline CDR1 reads DFQATT; CDR2 reads SNEGSKA (reference sequence). The CDR3 nucleotides read TGCAGTGCTAGTCCGGACAGGGAAGCCTATGGCTACACCTTC. It specifies CSASPDREAYGYTF.

This clonotype was seen only once. This chain connects TRBV6-5 to TRBJ2-2; D is uncertain. The CDR3 has 14 amino acids. V shed 0 bases and J shed 6 bases, with 8 bases lying between them. Germline V CDR1 and CDR2: MNHEY, SVGAGI. CDR3 bases: TGTGCCAGCAGTTACTCGGTCGACCCCGGGGAGCTGTTTTTT. Translating gives CASSYSVDPGELFF.

V usage is TRBV11-2 and J usage is TRBJ1-2; D might be TRBD1 (6 bases). Germline V gene data show CDR1 as SGHAT and CDR2 as FQNNGV. This CDR3 is built from 16 residues. With 5 bases removed from V and 4 bases from J, the gap between germline ends came to 20 bases. The CDR3 loop reads CASSPAGGLRAYGYTF. For the CDR3, the DNA is TGTGCCAGCAGCCCCGCGGGGGGGCTTCGAGCCTATGGCTACACCTTC.

This clonotype has only one observation. J is TRBJ2-1 and V is TRBV4-3; 12 bases fit TRBD2. This CDR3 region has 17 residues. Germline loops: CDR1 LGHNA, CDR2 YSLEER. V was pared by 1 base and J by 8 bases, with 9 bases of the junction left unmatched. CDR3 region: CASSQGVPTSGGDEQFF. CDR3 nucleotides: TGCGCCAGCAGCCAAGGAGTCCCGACTAGCGGGGGAGATGAGCAGTTCTTC.

The V call is TRBV24-1, the J call TRBJ1-1; TRBD1 might be the D (5 bases). This CDR3 is built from 15 residues. The germline V gene has CDR1 KGHDR and CDR2 SFDVKD. V was cut by 4 bases and J by 2 bases, with 13 bases left in between. The CDR3 here is CATSDSRTGNTEAFF. CDR3 DNA sequence: TGTGCCACCAGTGACTCTCGAACAGGTAACACTGAAGCTTTCTTT.

The CDR3 DNA sequence: TGTGCCAGCAGTTTGGGGGCGGGAGGCAGATACGAGCAGTACTTC. Protein product: CASSLGAGGRYEQYF. The rearrangement links TRBV28 to TRBJ2-7, with 8 bases lining up with TRBD2. Looked up from germline, CDR1 is MDHEN and CDR2 is SYDVKM. The CDR3 has 15 amino acids. The ends lost 3 bases at V and 4 bases at J; junction bases unmatched: 8.

The chain recombines TRBV20-1 with TRBJ1-5; the D gene is possibly TRBD1 (6 bases). Germline V lookup: CDR1 DFQATT, CDR2 SNEGSKA (reference sequence). The ends were cut back, 3 bases at V and 5 bases at J, with 14 bases in the middle. The CDR3 length is 14 residues. CDR3 sequence reads: CSASQGRVHQPQHF. The CDR3, as DNA: TGCAGTGCTAGCCAGGGGAGGGTCCATCAGCCCCAGCATTTT.